Sequencing of this T cell receptor (beta chain) was carried out in a study of human T cells and chemical hapten exposure (dated by TCRdb to the early 2020s). Background on the whole study: For sensitization, 2% DPC in acetone was applied to a 2 cm by 2 cm area of upper inner arm skin. Patch testing on the upper back used Finn chambers containing 0.01% DPC, with scoring done after 6 days according to International Contact Dermatitis Research Group standards. This study followed changes in the peripheral blood TCR repertoire in vivo during primary and secondary sensitization of alopecia patients to the hapten diphenylcyclopropenone (DPC). Alopecia areata with under or over 50% scalp involvement, alopecia totalis and alopecia universalis were represented in the patient cohort, which was mostly female. Roughly 30 alopecia patients provided blood for TCR sequencing at one to four time points (pre-sensitization, 2, 6 and 24 weeks). Blood was sampled from patients pre-sensitization (week 0) and at 2, 6 and about 24 weeks after DPC sensitization. Libraries were combined into a pool for sequencing, and differences in TCR yield between samples came mainly from small differences in library volumes within the pool. Throughout the roughly 24-week study period, patients were also given weekly therapeutic DPC doses on the scalp. Results and caveats for the whole study, not just this receptor: The number of PT1 expanded TCRs positively correlated with patch test score, significant at thresholds 8, 16 and 32 but not 4. Repeated subsampling changed both the strength of the expansion versus patch-test correlation and the threshold at which the correlation became significant. DPC sensitization did not change how many TCRs were above 1 in 1000 frequency, and no evidence was found of alterations in global repertoire structure. Expanded TCRs formed significantly more large CDR3 similarity clusters than pre-sensitization or healthy control sets, consistent with antigen-driven responses. Alopecia, a presumed autoimmune disease, was present in all patients, so the immune response of the patients might differ from that of healthy individuals.

The germline V gene supplies CDR1 SQVTM and CDR2 ANQGSEA. Including the terminal cysteine and phenylalanine, the CDR3 comprises 13 residues. The retained sequence is limited to the CDR3, 39 bases, with the frame set at the first base. This specimen's time point label, per the study, means: pre-sensitization, week 0. Per the publication, the treatment or condition label means: therapeutic diphenylcyclopropenone sensitization with weekly scalp DPC. At every patch-test visit, the blood draw took place before the patch test was put on. To be eligible, patients had to be aged 18 to 70, diagnosed with alopecia and judged suitable for DPC therapy, while pregnant patients were excluded. Total RNA was extracted from unfractionated whole blood that had been collected in Tempus Blood RNA tubes. This clonotype was found once. No antigen is known for it. A much larger clonotype is one base distant, so this may be a read error.

Library preparation employed RACE. For sequencing, a NextSeq 500 was employed. During library preparation, unique molecular identifiers were attached to individual cDNA molecules so that TCRs could be counted quantitatively and reproducibly. From each blood RNA sample, both TCR alpha and TCR beta chains were sequenced. On the authors' methods: The median number of TCRs per sample was some 100,000, ranging from roughly 20,000 to 690,600. The Decombinator software suite was used to annotate the V, J and CDR3 of the TCR reads. To make PS versus PT1 abundance plots, every sample was subsampled to the same number of TCRs (28,000). Expanded TCRs were defined as absent before sensitization and observed at least eight times at the 2-week time point. TCRdb trimmed the raw reads at Q25, called clones with MiXCR and kept productive beta chains. All rows with the same CDR3 protein become a single entry with the most common DNA and genes. TCRdb, not the original authors, processed these V and J calls. The sample table shows approximately 260,000 distinct CDR3 sequences, and just under 8% are seen once. Of the sample, approximately 1.2% is held by the ten largest clones.

The sequence came from a man younger than 30 with alopecia areata. Some clones in this sample may be carry-over from other donors' samples. Sample: whole blood, taken in connection with sensitization to the hapten diphenylcyclopropenone (DPC). Recombination joined TRBV29-1 with TRBJ1-1, with TRBD1 perhaps the D gene, on 6 matching bases. The bases are TGCAGCGTTGAGGTAGGGGGTGACACTAAAGCTTTCTTT. The encoded protein is CSVEVGGDTKAFF.